The sample holds a few counts of the clone carrying this TCR beta chain. Its antigen remains unknown. MiXCR, applied by TCRdb to the 5' RACE reads, yields one record per CDR3 protein. The table records 250,000 to 350,000 distinct CDR3 sequences, less than 25% of them present only once. Germline assignment: CDR1 DFQATT and CDR2 SNEGSKA (reference sequence). The CDR3 spans 16 residues. The V end was cut by 2 bases, the J end by 5 bases, with 21 bases between. The record originates from a study of CD8 T cells in ankylosing spondylitis. Study results and limitations: Matched ankylosing spondylitis synovial fluid reportedly contained a significantly enriched population of disease-linked clones. It appeared that ankylosing spondylitis blood was characterized by a TCR beta motif of several highly homologous variants.

This sequence joins TRBV20-1 and TRBJ1-2; the D is unclear. The sequence came from a female donor with ankylosing spondylitis or in good health (not recorded which). Material: blood, either unsorted or a sorted T cell fraction (not recorded which). CDR3 region: CSARPWGGKEGYGYTF. The CDR3 DNA follows: TGCAGTGCTAGACCTTGGGGAGGGAAAGAGGGTTATGGCTACACCTTC.